The 28 T cell receptor beta chains given below trace back to one sample, sequenced in a study of blood T cell repertoires in COVID-19. Method: immunoSEQ multiplex PCR; TCRdb's copy keeps in-frame clones and lacks some. The data contain roughly 250,000 clones, around 90% of them seen just once; the ten biggest clones take up roughly 3.6%. Material: peripheral blood. These receptors were obtained from a woman aged 40-49 years with acute or convalescent COVID-19.

The genes are TRBV12-2 and TRBJ1-3; no check of the table's D call, TRBD1, against the DNA was made. TRBV12-2 is designated a pseudogene. The CDR3 length is 20 residues. Here the CDR3 reads CASRLYKGAASDSSGNTIYF. The CDR3 DNA is TGTGCAAGTCGCTTATATAAGGGGGCTGCATCGGATAGCTCTGGAAACACCATATATTTT.

The rearrangement links TRBV6-5 to TRBJ1-5, with D uncertain. The CDR3 totals 13 residues. V lost 6 bases and J 8 bases, leaving 14 bases between the germline ends. The germline V gene has CDR1 MNHEY and CDR2 SVGAGI. CDR3 DNA: TGTGCCAGCAGGCATGACACCCCCAAGCCCCAGCATTTT. Translation gives CASRHDTPKPQHF.

The genes are TRBV29-1 and TRBJ2-3, with TRBD1 as a possible D gene (6 bases). The V end lost 6 bases, the J end lost 2 bases, and 18 bases lay between the germline ends. The CDR3 has 15 residues. Germline CDR1 and CDR2: SQVTM and ANQGSEA. CDR3 coding DNA: TGCAGCGTGGTTGGGGACACTGATTACACAGATACGCAGTATTTT. It encodes CSVVGDTDYTDTQYF.

The chain is built from TRBV7-2 and TRBJ1-2, with TRBD1 as a possible D gene (6 bases). Germline values: CDR1 SGHTA, CDR2 FQGNSA. The CDR3 length is 15 residues. Deletions cut 2 bases from V and 4 bases from J, with 14 bases between. CDR3 amino acids: CASSLMGGRSYGYTF. The CDR3 coding sequence is TGTGCCAGCAGCTTAATGGGGGGGCGGAGCTATGGCTACACCTTC.

This clone was observed a handful of times. The rearrangement joins TRBV29-1 to TRBJ1-2, with 11 nucleotides matching TRBD1. Trimming at V came to 5 bases and at J to 6 bases, leaving 2 bases not matched to a gene. The CDR3 is 12 amino acids. The germline CDR1 and CDR2 sequences are SQVTM and ANQGSEA. In DNA form, the CDR3 reads TGCAGCGTTCTGGACAGGGGGCATGGCTACACCTTC. As protein: CSVLDRGHGYTF.

The rearrangement links TRBV15 to TRBJ2-1; D is perhaps TRBD1 (5 bases). CDR3 length equals 17 residues. CDR1 and CDR2 from the germline V gene are LNHNV and YYDKDF (reference sequence). V was clipped by 3 bases and J by 4 bases, with 19 bases between them. The CDR3 is CATSSDRQIPLYNEQFF. In DNA form, the CDR3 reads TGTGCCACCAGCAGCGACAGACAGATTCCTTTATACAATGAGCAGTTCTTC.

This clone showed up just a few times. V is TRBV30 and J is TRBJ1-2, with 10 bases fitting TRBD1. The CDR3 contains 14 residues. The germline V gene has CDR1 GTSNPN and CDR2 SVGIG (reference sequence). Trimming took 5 bases from V and 4 from J; bases not matched to a gene: 7. The CDR3: CAWARQGAGYGYTF. In DNA form, the CDR3 reads TGTGCCTGGGCTAGACAGGGGGCTGGCTATGGCTACACCTTC.

The rearrangement uses TRBV6-4 and TRBJ1-1, with 8 positions matching TRBD1. The V segment lost 6 bases and the J segment 4 bases; nucleotides outside the gene matches: 19. Germline loops: CDR1 MRHNA, CDR2 SNTAGT. The CDR3 is 18 residues long. The CDR3 region is CASSPLPGQAFGSTEAFF. The CDR3, as DNA: TGTGCCAGCAGCCCCCTACCGGGACAGGCGTTTGGGAGCACTGAAGCTTTCTTT.

The V call is TRBV9, the J call TRBJ2-2; the D gene is possibly TRBD2 (6 bases). The CDR3 has 16 amino acids. The germline gives CDR1 SGDLS, CDR2 YYNGEE. The V end lost 4 bases, the J end lost 1 base, and 14 bases lay between the germline ends. The CDR3: CASSPRTGENTGELFF. The CDR3 bases are TGTGCCAGCAGCCCACGAACGGGGGAGAACACCGGGGAGCTGTTTTTT.

V and J are TRBV10-3 and TRBJ2-7, with D possibly matching TRBD1 (6 bases). The V gene's germline CDR1 is ENHRY and CDR2 SYGVKD. Trimming left V 5 bases short and J 3 bases short, with 11 bases between. The length of the CDR3 is 13 residues. This CDR3 is CAISSRDNYEQYV. As DNA, the CDR3 is TGTGCCATCAGTAGCCGGGACAACTACGAGCAGTACGTC.

The V and J genes are TRBV5-6 and TRBJ2-2, with D tentatively TRBD2 (5 bases). With 5 bases removed from V and 6 bases from J, the gap between germline ends came to 20 bases. Germline CDR1 is SGHDT and CDR2 is YYEEEE. The CDR3 contains 16 residues. Here the CDR3 DNA reads TGTGCCAGCAGTCCTCTGCCGCACCGGCGGGCCGGGGAGCTGTTTTTT. Residues: CASSPLPHRRAGELFF.

V usage is TRBV10-2 and J usage is TRBJ1-2; no clear D gene. The CDR3 consists of 13 residues. Germline V CDR1 and CDR2: WSHSY, SAAADI. V lost 2 bases and J 3 bases, leaving 7 bases between the germline ends. CDR3 DNA sequence: TGCGCCAGCAGTGAGCGGGGAGACTATGGCTACACCTTC. It yields the protein CASSERGDYGYTF.

The V and J genes are TRBV5-1 and TRBJ1-6; D not resolved. Trimming left V 0 bases short and J 6 bases short, with 10 bases between. The CDR3 runs to 15 residues. Looked up from germline, CDR1 is SGHRS and CDR2 is YFSETQ. CDR3 nucleotides: TGCGCCAGCAGCTTGGTCCCAGGAGGTAATTCACCCCTCCACTTT. Encoded protein: CASSLVPGGNSPLHF.

V and J are TRBV19 and TRBJ1-1, with D possibly TRBD1 on 5 matching bases. This CDR3 contains 14 residues. Germline V lookup: CDR1 LNHDA, CDR2 SQIVND (reference sequence). The V end was cut by 4 bases, the J end by 4 bases, with 13 bases between. CDR3 amino acids: CASSTLGGVTEAFF. The CDR3 DNA sequence: TGTGCCAGTAGTACCCTCGGGGGGGTCACTGAAGCTTTCTTT.

This clone was seen just once. The chain uses TRBV29-1 and TRBJ1-1; D is unresolved. The CDR3 consists of 15 residues. V was pared by 6 bases and J by 1 base, with 18 bases between. Looked up from germline, CDR1 is SQVTM and CDR2 is ANQGSEA. The CDR3, as DNA: TGCAGCGTGACCGCGACTATGACGGCGAACACTGAAGCTTTCTTT. It encodes CSVTATMTANTEAFF.

This clone was picked up a small number of times. Other DNA sequences in this specimen translate into the identical CDR3. This chain joins TRBV2 and TRBJ2-2; 14 positions match TRBD2. The V and J ends lost 5 bases and 5 bases, in that order; junction bases with no gene match: 1. The germline V gene encodes CDR1 SNHLY and CDR2 FYNNEI. The CDR3 extends over 15 amino acids. The CDR3 sequence: CASSRLAGGTGELFF. In DNA, the CDR3 is TGTGCCAGCAGTAGACTAGCGGGAGGGACCGGGGAGCTGTTTTTT.

The CDR3 DNA sequence: TGTGCCAGCAGCGGTACAGGGGGAGGTATCTATGGCTACACCTTC. Its protein product is CASSGTGGGIYGYTF. The rearrangement joins TRBV5-6 to TRBJ1-2; 8 bases are a match to TRBD1. Germline-derived CDR1 and CDR2 are SGHDT and YYEEEE. With V trimmed by 4 bases and J by 4 bases, 9 bases remained unmatched. The CDR3 runs 15 residues.

The J gene is TRBJ1-2, the V gene TRBV6-5, with 7 bases that match TRBD1. The germline V gene encodes CDR1 MNHEY and CDR2 SVGAGI. The CDR3 is made up of 15 amino acids. V was pared by 6 bases and J by 5 bases, with 12 bases of the junction left unmatched. CDR3 in DNA: TGTGCCAGCAGGACACCCGGGACAGATAGATATGGCTACACCTTC. As protein: CASRTPGTDRYGYTF.

The rearrangement joins TRBV7-3 to TRBJ2-1; 9 bases line up with TRBD1. Germline V lookup: CDR1 SGHTA, CDR2 FQGTGA. This CDR3 has 16 amino acids. V shed 2 bases and J 8 bases; nucleotides not matched to a gene: 10. The CDR3 bases are TGTGCCAGCAGCTTAGGATTGACAGGGGGTGTGGATGAGCAGTTCTTC. Translated: CASSLGLTGGVDEQFF. Full variable domain (remainder filled in from reference TRBV7-3 and TRBJ2-1): GAGVSQTPSNKVTEKGKYVELRCDPISGHTALYWYRQSLGQGPEFLIYFQGTGAADDSGLPNDRFFAVRPEGSVSTLKIQRTERGDSAVYLCASSLGLTGGVDEQFFGPGTRLTVL.

This chain connects TRBV6-4 to TRBJ1-1; 7 nucleotides align to TRBD1. J lost 8 bases, V lost 4 bases, and 7 bases had no gene match. The CDR3 is made up of 13 amino acids. Germline CDR1 is MRHNA and CDR2 is SNTAGT. As DNA, the CDR3 is TGTGCCAGCAGTGGCCGGGCAGGGGGGGAAGCTTTCTTT. Encoded protein: CASSGRAGGEAFF.

The chain has TRBV29-1 and TRBJ1-2; possibly TRBD1 for D (5 bases). Looked up from germline, CDR1 is SQVTM and CDR2 is ANQGSEA. V dropped 0 bases and J dropped 6 bases, with 14 bases sitting between them. The CDR3 runs to 14 residues. The CDR3 loop reads CSVEEGRGLDGYTF. The DNA for the CDR3 is TGCAGCGTTGAAGAGGGTCGGGGGTTGGATGGCTACACCTTC.

CDR3 protein: CASSTGGWAEKLFF. Here the CDR3 DNA reads TGTGCCAGTAGTACAGGGGGCTGGGCTGAAAAACTGTTTTTT. The chain joins TRBV19 to TRBJ1-4; TRBD1 matches at 8 bases. The J segment lost 7 bases and the V segment lost 4 bases, leaving 5 bases of the junction unmatched. This CDR3 is built from 14 residues. CDR1 and CDR2 from the germline V gene are LNHDA and SQIVND (reference sequence). Full variable domain (remainder filled in from reference TRBV19 and TRBJ1-4): DGGITQSPKYLFRKEGQNVTLSCEQNLNHDAMYWYRQDPGQGLRLIYYSQIVNDFQKGDIAEGYSVSREKKESFPLTVTSAQKNPTAFYLCASSTGGWAEKLFFGSGTQLSVL.

This clone was recorded once. The V call is TRBV11-2, the J call TRBJ1-1, with 7 bases identical to TRBD1. The CDR3 extends over 16 amino acids. Germline CDR1 and CDR2: SGHAT and FQNNGV. J was trimmed by 1 base and V by 4 bases; bases with no gene match: 9. CDR3 protein: CASSSTPGGKNTEAFF. For the CDR3, the DNA is TGTGCCAGCAGCTCGACCCCAGGGGGAAAGAACACTGAAGCTTTCTTT.

This chain joins TRBV6-5 and TRBJ2-1; 8 bases are shared with TRBD1. The ends lost 6 bases at V and 9 bases at J; junction bases unmatched: 7. CDR1 and CDR2 (germline): MNHEY, SVGAGI. The CDR3 contains 13 residues. CDR3 region: CASSLQGDGEQFF. The CDR3 DNA sequence: TGTGCCAGCAGCCTACAGGGGGACGGTGAGCAGTTCTTC.

The V gene is TRBV19, the J gene TRBJ1-2; TRBD1 matches at 9 bases. This CDR3 contains 13 residues. Per germline, CDR1 LNHDA and CDR2 SQIVND (reference sequence). V lost 10 bases to trimming and J lost 6 bases; unmatched junction nucleotides: 9. For the CDR3, the DNA is TGTGCCACAGAGGAGGGGACAGGGAATGGCTACACCTTC. Translated, it gives CATEEGTGNGYTF.

J is TRBJ2-3 and V is TRBV5-1; the match to TRBD1 covers 9 bases. The junction had 3 bases not matched to a gene; V was cut back by 4 bases and J by 0 bases. This CDR3 region has 15 residues. Per the germline V gene, CDR1 is SGHRS and CDR2 is YFSETQ. The CDR3 protein is CASSEGQGSTDTQYF. Written as DNA, the CDR3 is TGCGCCAGCAGCGAAGGACAGGGGAGCACAGATACGCAGTATTTT.

The V call is TRBV9, the J call TRBJ2-1, with D possibly TRBD1 on 5 matching bases. Germline CDR1 reads SGDLS; CDR2 reads YYNGEE. The CDR3 consists of 17 residues. Trimming removed 0 bases from V and 9 bases from J, with 22 bases in between. In DNA form, the CDR3 reads TGTGCCAGCAGCGTAGCTGTCGGCGGCAGGGCCGTCAGTGAGCAGTTCTTC. Protein: CASSVAVGGRAVSEQFF. Together with reference TRBV9 and TRBJ2-1, the CDR3 gives the full variable domain: DSGVTQTPKHLITATGQRVTLRCSPRSGDLSVYWYQQSLDQGLQFLIQYYNGEERAKGNILERFSAQQFPDLHSELNLSSLELGDSALYFCASSVAVGGRAVSEQFFGPGTRLTVL.

J is TRBJ2-7 and V is TRBV20-1, with a tentative D call TRBD2 (7 bases). Germline CDR1 reads DFQATT; CDR2 reads SNEGSKA (reference sequence). The CDR3 is 11 residues long. DNA of the CDR3: TGCACCCCCGGGGGGCCATGCGAGCAGTACGTC. Translation: CTPGGPCEQYV.